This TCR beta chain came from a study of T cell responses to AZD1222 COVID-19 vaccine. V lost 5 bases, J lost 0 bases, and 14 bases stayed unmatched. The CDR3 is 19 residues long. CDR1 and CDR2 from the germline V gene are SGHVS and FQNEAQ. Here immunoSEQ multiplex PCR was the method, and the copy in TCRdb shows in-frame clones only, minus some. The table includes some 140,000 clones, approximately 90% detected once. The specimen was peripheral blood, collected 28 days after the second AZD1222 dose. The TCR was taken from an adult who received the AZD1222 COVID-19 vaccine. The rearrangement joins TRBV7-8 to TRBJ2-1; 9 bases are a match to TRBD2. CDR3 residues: CASSESGTSSPSSYNEQFF. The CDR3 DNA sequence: TGTGCCAGCAGCGAATCCGGGACTAGCAGTCCGAGCTCCTACAATGAGCAGTTCTTC. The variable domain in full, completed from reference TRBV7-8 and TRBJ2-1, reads GAGVSQSPRYKVAKRGQDVALRCDPISGHVSLFWYQQALGQGPEFLTYFQNEAQLDKSGLPSDRFFAERPEGSVSTLKIQRTQQEDSAVYLCASSESGTSSPSSYNEQFFGPGTRLTVL.